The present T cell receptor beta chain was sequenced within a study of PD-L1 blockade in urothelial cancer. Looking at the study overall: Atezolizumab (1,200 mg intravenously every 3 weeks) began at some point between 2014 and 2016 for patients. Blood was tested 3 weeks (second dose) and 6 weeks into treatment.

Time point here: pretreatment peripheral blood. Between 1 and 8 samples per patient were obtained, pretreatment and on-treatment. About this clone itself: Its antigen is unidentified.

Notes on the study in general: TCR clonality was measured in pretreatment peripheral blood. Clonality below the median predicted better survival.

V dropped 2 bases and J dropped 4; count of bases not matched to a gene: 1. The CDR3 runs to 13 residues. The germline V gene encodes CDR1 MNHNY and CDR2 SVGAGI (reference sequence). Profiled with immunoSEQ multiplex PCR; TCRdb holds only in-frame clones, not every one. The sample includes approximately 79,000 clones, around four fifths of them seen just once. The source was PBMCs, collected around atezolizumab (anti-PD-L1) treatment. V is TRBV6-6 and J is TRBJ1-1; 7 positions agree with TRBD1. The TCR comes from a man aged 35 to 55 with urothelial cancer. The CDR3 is CASSYPGGTEAFF. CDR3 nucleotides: TGTGCCAGCAGTTACCCAGGGGGCACTGAAGCTTTCTTT.